The subject of this entry is one TCR beta chain. Its cognate antigen is unknown. The data stem from a study of cytomegalovirus exposure and HLA in healthy donors. Every donor was a healthy person donating bone marrow. Use of 60 Vbeta and 13 Jbeta primers characterized the PCR. Sequenced by immunoSEQ multiplex PCR; TCRdb stores in-frame clones only, minus some. The sample lists about 92,000 clones, about 84% seen once, with roughly 2% in the top ten. Whole-study findings and limits: Per a later analysis, HLA-associated TCR beta chains showed more clonal expansion than other, equally common TCR beta chains. The likely origin of a cluster of highly shared sequence variants was a sequencing artifact.

Sequenced sample: PBMCs. The clonotype was recovered from a man aged 18 to 35 in good health and CMV-seronegative.

CDR3 sequence: CARGDRSSYNEQFF. The CDR3 DNA reads TGTGCCAGGGGTGACCGGAGCTCCTACAATGAGCAGTTCTTC. The chain is built from TRBV9 and TRBJ2-1; D remains ambiguous. The length of the CDR3 is 14 residues. With 8 bases removed from V and 0 bases from J, the gap between germline ends came to 12 bases. Germline CDR1 is SGDLS and CDR2 is YYNGEE. The full variable domain, with the rest looked up from reference TRBV9 and TRBJ2-1, is DSGVTQTPKHLITATGQRVTLRCSPRSGDLSVYWYQQSLDQGLQFLIQYYNGEERAKGNILERFSAQQFPDLHSELNLSSLELGDSALYFCARGDRSSYNEQFFGPGTRLTVL.